This is a list of T cell receptor beta chains from one sample in a study of T cell responses to AZD1222 COVID-19 vaccine. Libraries were prepared by immunoSEQ multiplex PCR; TCRdb keeps only in-frame clonotypes and omits some of them. This repertoire shows 150,000 to 200,000 clones, just over 85% found once; its top ten account for 11%. Sequenced material: peripheral blood, taken 28 days after the second AZD1222 dose. The receptors derive from an adult who received the AZD1222 COVID-19 vaccine. Each CDR3 is given with its conserved first and last residue. Fields, in order: J gene, clone size, V gene, D gene, CDR3 protein, CDR3 DNA. D genes are given only for firm matches. A clone size is listed for some rows: how often the clone was seen (once, few, many), or a class if it is expanded.

J: TRBJ2-3
size: -
V: TRBV18
D: -
CDR3: CASSPRTGRGTDTQYF
DNA: TGTGCCAGCTCACCACGGACAGGGAGGGGAACAGATACGCAGTATTTT

J: TRBJ2-1
size: -
V: TRBV5-1
D: TRBD1
CDR3: CASSLGDRESAEQFF
DNA: TGCGCCAGCAGCCTGGGGGACAGGGAGAGTGCTGAGCAGTTCTTC

J: TRBJ1-5
size: -
V: TRBV7-9
D: -
CDR3: CASSLSASNQPQHF
DNA: TGTGCCAGCAGCTTGTCCGCTAGCAATCAGCCCCAGCATTTT

J: TRBJ2-1
size: -
V: TRBV7-6
D: -
CDR3: CASSLGNEQFF
DNA: TGTGCCAGCAGCTTAGGGAATGAGCAGTTCTTC

J: TRBJ2-3
size: -
V: TRBV7-3
D: TRBD2
CDR3: CASSSSGGVRSTDTQYF
DNA: TGTGCCAGCAGCTCCTCTGGGGGGGTCCGTAGCACAGATACGCAGTATTTT

J: TRBJ1-2
size: -
V: TRBV7-9
D: -
CDR3: CASSFYLAGGRNGYTF
DNA: TGTGCCAGCAGCTTCTATCTCGCGGGGGGGCGCAATGGCTACACCTTC

J: TRBJ1-4
size: -
V: TRBV29-1
D: TRBD1
CDR3: CSVGQGAANEKLFF
DNA: TGCAGCGTTGGACAGGGGGCAGCTAATGAAAAACTGTTTTTT

J: TRBJ2-1
size: -
V: TRBV5-1
D: -
CDR3: CASSLNGGSYNEQFF
DNA: TGCGCCAGCAGCTTGAACGGGGGATCCTACAATGAGCAGTTCTTC

J: TRBJ2-5
size: once
V: TRBV19
D: -
CDR3: CASSEQVQETQYF
DNA: TGTGCCAGTAGCGAACAGGTCCAAGAGACCCAGTACTTC

J: TRBJ2-5
size: -
V: TRBV5-1
D: TRBD1
CDR3: CASSQQGYRETQYF
DNA: TGCGCCAGCAGCCAACAGGGGTACCGGGAGACCCAGTACTTC

J: TRBJ2-7
size: -
V: TRBV18
D: -
CDR3: CASSLGAVDEQYF
DNA: TGTGCCAGCTCGCTGGGGGCTGTAGACGAGCAGTACTTC

J: TRBJ2-3
size: -
V: TRBV5-1
D: TRBD1
CDR3: CASSLGTGNLPDTQYF
DNA: TGCGCCAGCAGCTTGGGGACAGGGAACCTCCCAGATACGCAGTATTTT

J: TRBJ1-6
size: few
V: TRBV9
D: -
CDR3: CASSVEQVNSPLHF
DNA: TGTGCCAGCAGCGTAGAACAGGTTAATTCACCCCTCCACTTT

J: TRBJ1-4
size: -
V: TRBV7-9
D: -
CDR3: CASSLASRNEKLFF
DNA: TGTGCCAGCAGCTTAGCCAGCCGTAATGAAAAACTGTTTTTT

J: TRBJ1-4
size: -
V: TRBV9
D: -
CDR3: CASSVEPNSKLFF
DNA: TGTGCCAGCAGCGTAGAGCCCAACTCAAAACTGTTTTTT

J: TRBJ1-5
size: -
V: TRBV6-5
D: -
CDR3: CASTPVGAGNQPQHF
DNA: TGTGCCAGCACCCCGGTAGGGGCGGGGAATCAGCCCCAGCATTTT

J: TRBJ1-3
size: -
V: TRBV3-1/TRBV3-2
D: -
CDR3: CASSQGAGTSGNTIYF
DNA: TGTGCCAGCAGCCAAGGGGCCGGGACCTCTGGAAACACCATATATTTT

J: TRBJ2-7
size: -
V: TRBV7-2
D: -
CDR3: CASSIYGGEYEQYF
DNA: TGTGCCAGCAGTATATACGGGGGCGAGTACGAGCAGTACTTC

J: TRBJ1-2
size: -
V: TRBV12-3/TRBV12-4
D: -
CDR3: CASSLSGIGYTF
DNA: TGTGCCAGCAGTTTATCGGGGATCGGCTACACCTTC

J: TRBJ2-2
size: -
V: TRBV5-1
D: -
CDR3: CASSSLSGVNTGELFF
DNA: TGCGCCAGCAGCTCCCTTTCAGGGGTGAACACCGGGGAGCTGTTTTTT

J: TRBJ1-1
size: -
V: TRBV28
D: -
CDR3: CASPKDRMNTEAFF
DNA: TGTGCCAGCCCGAAAGACAGGATGAACACTGAAGCTTTCTTT

J: TRBJ2-2
size: -
V: TRBV5-5
D: -
CDR3: CASSQNQDSTGELFF
DNA: TGTGCCAGCAGCCAAAATCAGGATAGCACCGGGGAGCTGTTTTTT

J: TRBJ1-6
size: few
V: TRBV30
D: -
CDR3: CAWSGNSPLHF
DNA: TGTGCCTGGAGTGGTAATTCACCCCTCCACTTT

J: TRBJ2-7
size: -
V: TRBV6-5
D: -
CDR3: CASSYNPGSDEQYF
DNA: TGTGCCAGCAGTTACAACCCGGGGTCGGACGAGCAGTACTTC

J: TRBJ1-2
size: -
V: TRBV6-2/TRBV6-3
D: -
CDR3: CASSSMDLVKGGYTF
DNA: TGTGCCAGCAGTTCCATGGACCTTGTAAAGGGTGGCTACACCTTC

J: TRBJ1-2
size: -
V: TRBV14
D: -
CDR3: CASSQDRTNYGYTF
DNA: TGTGCCAGCAGCCAAGACAGGACTAACTATGGCTACACCTTC

J: TRBJ1-1
size: -
V: TRBV13
D: -
CDR3: CASSENPPTEAFF
DNA: TGTGCCAGCAGCGAGAACCCCCCCACTGAAGCTTTCTTT

J: TRBJ1-6
size: -
V: TRBV29-1
D: -
CDR3: CSVQAADYNSPLHF
DNA: TGCAGCGTGCAGGCAGCCGACTATAATTCACCCCTCCACTTT

J: TRBJ2-1
size: -
V: TRBV6-6
D: TRBD1
CDR3: CASRQGARSNEQFF
DNA: TGTGCCAGCAGGCAGGGGGCGCGGTCGAATGAGCAGTTCTTC

J: TRBJ1-1
size: -
V: TRBV3-1/TRBV3-2
D: -
CDR3: CASSPNLNTEAFF
DNA: TGTGCCAGCAGCCCTAACCTTAACACTGAAGCTTTCTTT

J: TRBJ2-7
size: -
V: TRBV28
D: TRBD2
CDR3: CASKAGGPYEQYF
DNA: TGTGCCAGCAAAGCGGGGGGCCCCTACGAGCAGTACTTC

J: TRBJ1-2
size: -
V: TRBV5-6
D: TRBD1
CDR3: CATQGTGERVGGYTF
DNA: TGTGCCACCCAAGGGACAGGGGAACGGGTGGGTGGCTACACCTTC

J: TRBJ1-2
size: -
V: TRBV23-1
D: TRBD1
CDR3: CASSQRQGSYGYTF
DNA: TGCGCCAGCAGTCAACGACAGGGGTCCTATGGCTACACCTTC

J: TRBJ2-7
size: -
V: TRBV6-1
D: -
CDR3: CASSEGPDSRKQYF
DNA: TGTGCCAGCAGTGAGGGCCCGGATTCCCGAAAACAGTACTTC

J: TRBJ2-2
size: -
V: TRBV9
D: -
CDR3: CASSSEGGTRTGELFF
DNA: TGTGCCAGCAGCTCCGAGGGGGGAACAAGAACCGGGGAGCTGTTTTTT

J: TRBJ2-7
size: few
V: TRBV7-9
D: TRBD1
CDR3: CASLGQNSYEQYF
DNA: TGTGCCAGCTTGGGACAGAACTCCTACGAGCAGTACTTC

J: TRBJ2-1
size: -
V: TRBV7-2
D: -
CDR3: CASSLLTEQFF
DNA: TGTGCCAGCAGCTTATTGACTGAGCAGTTCTTC

J: TRBJ1-5
size: once
V: TRBV12-5
D: -
CDR3: CASAPGDNSNQPQHF
DNA: TGTGCTAGTGCCCCGGGGGATAATAGCAATCAGCCCCAGCATTTT

J: TRBJ2-2
size: -
V: TRBV5-1
D: TRBD1
CDR3: CASSVDRVTGELFF
DNA: TGCGCCAGCAGCGTCGACAGGGTCACCGGGGAGCTGTTTTTT

J: TRBJ2-5
size: -
V: TRBV5-5
D: -
CDR3: CASSVGDYQETQYF
DNA: TGTGCCAGCAGCGTGGGGGACTACCAAGAGACCCAGTACTTC

J: TRBJ1-2
size: -
V: TRBV2
D: TRBD1
CDR3: CASSVGGQGNTGYTF
DNA: TGTGCCAGCAGTGTCGGCGGACAGGGCAATACTGGCTACACCTTC

J: TRBJ2-3
size: -
V: TRBV6-5
D: -
CDR3: CASSRSSSTDTQYF
DNA: TGTGCCAGCAGTCGGAGTTCTAGCACAGATACGCAGTATTTT

J: TRBJ1-5
size: -
V: TRBV7-8
D: -
CDR3: CASSLTKGRNQPQHF
DNA: TGTGCCAGCAGCCTAACGAAAGGCCGCAATCAGCCCCAGCATTTT

J: TRBJ1-5
size: once
V: TRBV11-2
D: -
CDR3: CASSLQGHSNQPQHF
DNA: TGTGCCAGCAGCTTACAGGGACATAGCAATCAGCCCCAGCATTTT

J: TRBJ1-3
size: -
V: TRBV7-8
D: -
CDR3: CASSLPSSGNTIYF
DNA: TGTGCCAGCAGCTTACCAAGCTCTGGAAACACCATATATTTT